This T cell receptor (beta chain) came from a study of cytomegalovirus exposure and HLA in healthy donors. Primers included in the PCR were 60 Vbeta and 13 Jbeta primers. Profiled with immunoSEQ multiplex PCR; TCRdb holds only in-frame clones, not every one. The sample includes some 150,000 clones. These donors counted as nominally healthy when sampled, but unrecorded immune exposures were likely. The CDR3 length is 14 residues. CDR1 and CDR2 from the germline V gene are SGHDN and FVKESK. V shed 4 bases, J shed 3 bases, and the junction held 5 bases outside the gene matches. Sequencing was done on a sample of PBMCs. V usage is TRBV14 and J usage is TRBJ2-7; 8 bases line up with TRBD2. The sequence was obtained from a man aged 35-49 years in good health and CMV-seronegative. CDR3 in amino acids: CASSPGGGNYEQYF. CDR3 bases: TGTGCCAGCAGCCCCGGGGGGGGGAACTACGAGCAGTACTTC.